This record concerns one TCR beta chain sequence. Its antigen is currently unknown. Per germline, CDR1 SEHNR and CDR2 FQNEAQ (reference sequence). CDR3 length: 18 residues. Multiplex touch-down PCR amplified TRB using TRB-A and TRB-B pools in one tube. Following a re-call of the multiplex PCR reads, TCRdb has one entry per CDR3 protein and lacks DNA. The sample totals 9,500 to 15,000 distinct CDR3 sequences. The data belong to a study of T cell clusters in autoimmune cytopenias. TRB was amplified from approximately 250 ng of peripheral blood genomic DNA per sample. Findings and limits, study-wide: Compared with active autoimmune hepatitis patients, healthy donors showed 2.5 to 3-fold more exclusive TRB clusters.

The TCR sequence derives from a human donor with an autoimmune cytopenia or autoimmune hepatitis (not recorded which). The sequenced material came from peripheral blood. The chain has TRBV7-9 and TRBJ2-3. The chain's CDR3 is CASSLLAIYTASTDTQYF.